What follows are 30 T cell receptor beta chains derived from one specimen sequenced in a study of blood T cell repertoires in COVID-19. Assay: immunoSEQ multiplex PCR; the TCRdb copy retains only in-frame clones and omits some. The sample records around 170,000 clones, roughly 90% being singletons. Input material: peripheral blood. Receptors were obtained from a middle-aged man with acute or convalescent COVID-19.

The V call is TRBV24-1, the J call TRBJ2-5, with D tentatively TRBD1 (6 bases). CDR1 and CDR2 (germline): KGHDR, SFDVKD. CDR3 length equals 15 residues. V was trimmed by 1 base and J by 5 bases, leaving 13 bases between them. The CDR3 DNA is TGTGCCACCAGTGATTTCAGCAGGGGTGAGGAGACCCAGTACTTC. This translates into CATSDFSRGEETQYF.

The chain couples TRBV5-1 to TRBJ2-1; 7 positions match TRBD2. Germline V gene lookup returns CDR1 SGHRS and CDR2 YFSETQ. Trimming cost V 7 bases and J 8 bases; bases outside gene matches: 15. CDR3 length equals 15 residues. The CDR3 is CASGAGSTSLDEQFF. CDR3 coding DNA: TGCGCCAGCGGAGCAGGATCGACTAGCCTCGATGAGCAGTTCTTC.

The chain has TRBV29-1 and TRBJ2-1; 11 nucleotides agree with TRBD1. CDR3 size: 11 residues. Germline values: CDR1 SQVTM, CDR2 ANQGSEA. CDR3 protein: CTGDRGDEQFF. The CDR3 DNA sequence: TGCACGGGGGACAGGGGGGATGAGCAGTTCTTC.

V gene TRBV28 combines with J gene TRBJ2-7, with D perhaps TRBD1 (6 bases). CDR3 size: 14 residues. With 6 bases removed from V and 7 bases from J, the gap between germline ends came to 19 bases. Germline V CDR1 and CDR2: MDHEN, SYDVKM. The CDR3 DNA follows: TGTGCCAGCAGATCCTCGGGGACACCACTGGAGCAGTACTTC. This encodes CASRSSGTPLEQYF. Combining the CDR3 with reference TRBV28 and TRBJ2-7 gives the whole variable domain DVKVTQSSRYLVKRTGEKVFLECVQDMDHENMFWYRQDPGLGLRLIYFSYDVKMKEKGDIPEGYSVSREKKERFSLILESASTNQTSMYLCASRSSGTPLEQYFGPGTRLTVT.

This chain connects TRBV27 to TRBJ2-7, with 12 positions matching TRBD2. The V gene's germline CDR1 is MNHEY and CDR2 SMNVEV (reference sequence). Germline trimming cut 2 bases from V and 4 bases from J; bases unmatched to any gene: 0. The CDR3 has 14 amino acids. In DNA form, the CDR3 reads TGTGCCAGCAGTTTAACTAGCGGGAGGTACGAGCAGTACTTC. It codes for CASSLTSGRYEQYF.

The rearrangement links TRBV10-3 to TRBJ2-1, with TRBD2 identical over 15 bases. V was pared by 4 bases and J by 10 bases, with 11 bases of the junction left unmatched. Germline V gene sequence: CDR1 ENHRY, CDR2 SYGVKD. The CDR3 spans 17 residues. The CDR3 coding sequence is TGTGCCATCAGTGGAGGACTAGCGGGAGGGTTGGAAGGCGAGCAGTTCTTC. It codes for CAISGGLAGGLEGEQFF.

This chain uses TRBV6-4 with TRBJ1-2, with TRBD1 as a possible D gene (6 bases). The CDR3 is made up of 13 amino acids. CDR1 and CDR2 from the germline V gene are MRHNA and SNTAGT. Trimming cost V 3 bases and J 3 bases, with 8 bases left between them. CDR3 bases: TGTGCCAGCAGTGAAGAGGGGGACTATGGCTACACCTTC. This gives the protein CASSEEGDYGYTF.

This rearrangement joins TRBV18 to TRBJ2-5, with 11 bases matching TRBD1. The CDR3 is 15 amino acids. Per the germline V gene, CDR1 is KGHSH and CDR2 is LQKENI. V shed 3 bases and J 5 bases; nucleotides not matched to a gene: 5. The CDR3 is CASSPTGQGAETQYF. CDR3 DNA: TGTGCCAGCTCACCCACCGGACAGGGGGCTGAGACCCAGTACTTC.

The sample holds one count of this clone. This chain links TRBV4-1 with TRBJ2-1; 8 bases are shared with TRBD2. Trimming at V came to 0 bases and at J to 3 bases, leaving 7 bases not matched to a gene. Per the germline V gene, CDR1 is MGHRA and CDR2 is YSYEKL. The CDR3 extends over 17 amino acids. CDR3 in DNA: TGCGCCAGCAGCCAAGAGTCCGGGACTAGGAGCTACAATGAGCAGTTCTTC. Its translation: CASSQESGTRSYNEQFF.

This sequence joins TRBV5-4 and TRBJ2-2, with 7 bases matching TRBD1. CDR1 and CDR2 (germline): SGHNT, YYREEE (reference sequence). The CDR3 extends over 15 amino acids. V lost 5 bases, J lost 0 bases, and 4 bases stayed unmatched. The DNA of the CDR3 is TGTGCCAGCAGGTCCGGGACAGCGAACACCGGGGAGCTGTTTTTT. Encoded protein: CASRSGTANTGELFF.

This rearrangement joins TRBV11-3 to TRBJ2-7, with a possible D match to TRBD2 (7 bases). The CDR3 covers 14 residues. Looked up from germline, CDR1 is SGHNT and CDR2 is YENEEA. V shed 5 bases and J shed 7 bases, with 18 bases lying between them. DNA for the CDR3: TGTGCCAGCAGCCCCGGACTAGAGAGGGGGGAGCAGTACTTC. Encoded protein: CASSPGLERGEQYF. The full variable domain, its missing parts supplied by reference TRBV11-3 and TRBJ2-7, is EAGVVQSPRYKIIEKKQPVAFWCNPISGHNTLYWYLQNLGQGPELLIRYENEEAVDDSQLPKDRFSAERLKGVDSTLKIQPAELGDSAVYLCASSPGLERGEQYFGPGTRLTVT.

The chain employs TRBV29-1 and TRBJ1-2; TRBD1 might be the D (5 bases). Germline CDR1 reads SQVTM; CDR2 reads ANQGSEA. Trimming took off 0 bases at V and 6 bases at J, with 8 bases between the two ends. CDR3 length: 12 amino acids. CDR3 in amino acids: CSVEDRVDGYTF. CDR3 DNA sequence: TGCAGCGTTGAAGACAGGGTGGATGGCTACACCTTC.

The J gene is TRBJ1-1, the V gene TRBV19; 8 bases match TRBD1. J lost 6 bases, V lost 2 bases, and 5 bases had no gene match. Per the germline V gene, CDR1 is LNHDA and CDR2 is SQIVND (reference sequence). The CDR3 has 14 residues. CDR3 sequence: CASSIRTGSPEAFF. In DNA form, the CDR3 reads TGTGCCAGTAGTATAAGGACAGGGAGCCCTGAAGCTTTCTTT.

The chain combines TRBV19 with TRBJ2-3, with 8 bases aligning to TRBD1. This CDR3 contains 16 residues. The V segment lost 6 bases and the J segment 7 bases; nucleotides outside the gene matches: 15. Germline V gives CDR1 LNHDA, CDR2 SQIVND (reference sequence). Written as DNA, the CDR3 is TGTGCCAGTAGGCCCCTGGGGACAGGAGAAGCGAATACGCAGTATTTT. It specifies CASRPLGTGEANTQYF.

CDR3 DNA sequence: TGTGCCAGCAGCTCGGGACTAGCAGGTGAGCAGTTCTTC. Translating gives CASSSGLAGEQFF. The J gene is TRBJ2-1, the V gene TRBV7-3; TRBD2 aligns across 9 bases. The germline gives CDR1 SGHTA, CDR2 FQGTGA. The CDR3 totals 13 residues. Trimming cost V 4 bases and J 9 bases; bases outside gene matches: 4.

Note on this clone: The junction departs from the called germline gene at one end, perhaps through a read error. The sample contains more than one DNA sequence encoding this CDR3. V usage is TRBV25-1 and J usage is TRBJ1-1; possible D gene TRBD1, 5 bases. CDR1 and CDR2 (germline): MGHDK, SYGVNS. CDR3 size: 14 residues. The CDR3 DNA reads TGTGCCAGCAGTTACGGGGGGTTGAAGACTGAAGCTTTCTTT. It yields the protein CASSYGGLKTEAFF.

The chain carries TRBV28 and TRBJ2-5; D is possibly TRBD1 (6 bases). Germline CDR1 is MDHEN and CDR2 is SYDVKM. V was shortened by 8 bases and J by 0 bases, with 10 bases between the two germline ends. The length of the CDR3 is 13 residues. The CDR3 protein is CASLDRNQETQYF. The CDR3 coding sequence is TGTGCCAGCCTCGACAGGAACCAAGAGACCCAGTACTTC. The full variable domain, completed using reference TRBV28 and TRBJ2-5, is DVKVTQSSRYLVKRTGEKVFLECVQDMDHENMFWYRQDPGLGLRLIYFSYDVKMKEKGDIPEGYSVSREKKERFSLILESASTNQTSMYLCASLDRNQETQYFGPGTRLLVL.

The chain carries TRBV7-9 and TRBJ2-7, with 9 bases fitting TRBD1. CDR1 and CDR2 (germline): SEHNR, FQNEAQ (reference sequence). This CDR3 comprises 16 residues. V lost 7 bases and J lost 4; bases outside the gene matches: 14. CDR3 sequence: CASTFSTGQGQYEQYF. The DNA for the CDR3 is TGTGCCAGCACCTTTAGCACGGGACAGGGACAATACGAGCAGTACTTC.

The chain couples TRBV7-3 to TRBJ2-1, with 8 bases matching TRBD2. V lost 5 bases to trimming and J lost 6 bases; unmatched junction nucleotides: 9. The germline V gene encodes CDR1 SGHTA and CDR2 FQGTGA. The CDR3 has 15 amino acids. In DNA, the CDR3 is TGTGCCAGCAGCCCGACTAGCGTAAGGAGCAATGAGCAGTTCTTC. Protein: CASSPTSVRSNEQFF.

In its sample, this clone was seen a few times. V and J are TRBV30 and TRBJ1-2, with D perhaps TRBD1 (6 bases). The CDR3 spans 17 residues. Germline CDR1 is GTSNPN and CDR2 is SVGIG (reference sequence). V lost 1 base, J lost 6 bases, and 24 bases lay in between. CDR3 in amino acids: CAWSGPRVQGTFDGYTF. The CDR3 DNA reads TGTGCCTGGAGTGGACCCCGAGTCCAGGGGACGTTCGATGGCTACACCTTC.

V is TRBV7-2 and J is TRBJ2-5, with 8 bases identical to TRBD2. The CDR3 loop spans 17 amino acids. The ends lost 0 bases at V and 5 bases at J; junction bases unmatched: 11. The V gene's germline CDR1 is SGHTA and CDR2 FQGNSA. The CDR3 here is CASSLAKAGVGRETQYF. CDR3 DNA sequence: TGTGCCAGCAGCTTAGCGAAAGCGGGGGTCGGTCGGGAGACCCAGTACTTC.

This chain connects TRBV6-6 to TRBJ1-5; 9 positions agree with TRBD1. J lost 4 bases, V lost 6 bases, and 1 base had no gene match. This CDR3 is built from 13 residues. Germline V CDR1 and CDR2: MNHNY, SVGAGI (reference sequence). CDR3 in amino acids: CASRDRGNQPQHF. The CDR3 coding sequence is TGTGCCAGCAGGGACAGGGGTAATCAGCCCCAGCATTTT.

CDR3 in amino acids: CASSARQGRQETQYF. Written as DNA, the CDR3 is TGTGCCAGCAGCGCCCGGCAGGGAAGGCAAGAGACCCAGTACTTC. The chain combines TRBV28 with TRBJ2-5; tentatively, D is TRBD1 (5 bases). Trimming shortened V by 6 bases and J by 2 bases, and 16 bases separated the two germline ends. The germline V gene encodes CDR1 MDHEN and CDR2 SYDVKM. The CDR3 runs to 15 residues.

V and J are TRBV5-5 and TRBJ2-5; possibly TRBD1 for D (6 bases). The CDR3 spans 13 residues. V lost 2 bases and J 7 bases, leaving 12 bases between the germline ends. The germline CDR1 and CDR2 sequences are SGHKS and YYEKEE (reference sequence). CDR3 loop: CASSLGGFGTQYF. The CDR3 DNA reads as TGTGCCAGCAGCTTAGGGGGATTTGGGACCCAGTACTTC.

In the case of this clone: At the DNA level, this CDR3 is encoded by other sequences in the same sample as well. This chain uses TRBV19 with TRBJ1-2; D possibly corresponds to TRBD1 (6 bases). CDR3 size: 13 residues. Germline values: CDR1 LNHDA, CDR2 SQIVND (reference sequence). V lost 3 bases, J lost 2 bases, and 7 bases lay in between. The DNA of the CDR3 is TGTGCCAGTAGTATCACAGGGAACTATGGCTACACCTTC. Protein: CASSITGNYGYTF. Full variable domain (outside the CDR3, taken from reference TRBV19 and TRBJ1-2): DGGITQSPKYLFRKEGQNVTLSCEQNLNHDAMYWYRQDPGQGLRLIYYSQIVNDFQKGDIAEGYSVSREKKESFPLTVTSAQKNPTAFYLCASSITGNYGYTFGSGTRLTVV.

The CDR3 reads CASSPVGNTIYF. DNA for the CDR3: TGTGCCAGCAGTCCTGTGGGAAACACCATATATTTT. The J gene is TRBJ1-3, the V gene TRBV12-3 or TRBV12-4; D not resolved. Between the trimmed V and J ends, which lost 5 bases and 4 bases, there was a span of 6 bases. CDR3 size: 12 residues.

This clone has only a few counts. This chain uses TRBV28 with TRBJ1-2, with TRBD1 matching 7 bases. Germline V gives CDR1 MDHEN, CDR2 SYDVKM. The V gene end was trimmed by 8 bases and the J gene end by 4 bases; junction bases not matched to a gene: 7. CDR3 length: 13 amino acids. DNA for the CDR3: TGTGCCAGCTGGCGACAGGGTAGCTATGGCTACACCTTC. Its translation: CASWRQGSYGYTF.

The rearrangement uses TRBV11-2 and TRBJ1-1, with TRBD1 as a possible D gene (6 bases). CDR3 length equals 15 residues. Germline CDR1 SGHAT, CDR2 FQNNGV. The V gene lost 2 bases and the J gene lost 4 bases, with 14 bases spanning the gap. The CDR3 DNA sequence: TGTGCCAGCAGCTTAAGCAGGGGCGGAGGCACTGAAGCTTTCTTT. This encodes CASSLSRGGGTEAFF.

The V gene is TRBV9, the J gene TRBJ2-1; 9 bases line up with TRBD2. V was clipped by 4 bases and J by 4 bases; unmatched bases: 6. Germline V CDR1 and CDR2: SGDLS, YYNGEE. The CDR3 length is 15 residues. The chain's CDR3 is CASSFSGSGYNEQFF. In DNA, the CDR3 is TGTGCCAGCAGCTTTAGCGGGAGCGGGTACAATGAGCAGTTCTTC.

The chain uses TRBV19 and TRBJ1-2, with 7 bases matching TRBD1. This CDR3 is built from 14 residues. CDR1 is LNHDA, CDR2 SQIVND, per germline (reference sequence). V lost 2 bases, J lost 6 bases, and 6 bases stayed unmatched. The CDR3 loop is CASSITGTVHGYTF. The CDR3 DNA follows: TGTGCCAGTAGTATAACCGGGACAGTTCATGGCTACACCTTC.